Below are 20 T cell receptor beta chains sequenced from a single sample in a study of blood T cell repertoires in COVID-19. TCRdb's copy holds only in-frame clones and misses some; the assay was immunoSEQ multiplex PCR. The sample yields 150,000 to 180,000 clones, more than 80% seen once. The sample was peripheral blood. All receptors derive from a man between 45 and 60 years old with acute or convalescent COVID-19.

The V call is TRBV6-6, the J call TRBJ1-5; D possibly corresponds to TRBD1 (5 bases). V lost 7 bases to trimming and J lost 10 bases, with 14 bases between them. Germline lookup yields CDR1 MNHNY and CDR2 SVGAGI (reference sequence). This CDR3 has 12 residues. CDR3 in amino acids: CASNGAGSPQHF. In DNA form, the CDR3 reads TGTGCCAGCAACGGAGCAGGGTCCCCCCAGCATTTT.

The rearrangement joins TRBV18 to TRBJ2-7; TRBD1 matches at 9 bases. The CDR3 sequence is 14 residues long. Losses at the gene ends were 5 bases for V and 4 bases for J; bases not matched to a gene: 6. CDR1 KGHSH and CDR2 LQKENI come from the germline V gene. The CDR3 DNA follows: TGTGCCAGCTCAACCGGGACAGGGATATACGAGCAGTACTTC. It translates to CASSTGTGIYEQYF. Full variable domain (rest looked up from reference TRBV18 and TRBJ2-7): NAGVMQNPRHLVRRRGQEARLRCSPMKGHSHVYWYRQLPEEGLKFMVYLQKENIIDESGMPKERFSAEFPKEGPSILRIQQVVRGDSAAYFCASSTGTGIYEQYFGPGTRLTVT.

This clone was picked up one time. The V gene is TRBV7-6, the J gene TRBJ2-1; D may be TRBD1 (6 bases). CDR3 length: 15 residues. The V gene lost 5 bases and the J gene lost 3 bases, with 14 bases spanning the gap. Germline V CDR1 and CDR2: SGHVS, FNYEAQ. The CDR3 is CASSQGRLVYNEQFF. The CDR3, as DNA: TGTGCCAGCAGCCAGGGGAGACTTGTCTACAATGAGCAGTTCTTC.

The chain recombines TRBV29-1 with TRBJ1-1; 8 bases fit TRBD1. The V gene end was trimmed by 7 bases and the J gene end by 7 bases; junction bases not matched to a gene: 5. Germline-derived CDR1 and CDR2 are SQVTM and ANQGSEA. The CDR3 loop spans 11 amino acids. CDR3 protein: CSADRGREAFF. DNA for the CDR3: TGCAGCGCTGACAGGGGCCGTGAAGCTTTCTTT.

CDR3 sequence reads: CSVEITQGANGGYTF. DNA for the CDR3: TGCAGCGTTGAAATAACACAGGGGGCGAATGGCGGCTACACCTTC. This chain connects TRBV29-1 to TRBJ1-2, with 9 bases matching TRBD1. Germline trimming cut 2 bases from V and 8 bases from J; bases unmatched to any gene: 12. CDR3 length equals 15 residues. The germline V gene encodes CDR1 SQVTM and CDR2 ANQGSEA. Variable domain in full (rest from reference TRBV29-1 and TRBJ1-2): SAVISQKPSRDICQRGTSLTIQCQVDSQVTMMFWYRQQPGQSLTLIATANQGSEATYESGFVIDKFPISRPNLTFSTLTVSNMSPEDSSIYLCSVEITQGANGGYTFGSGTRLTVV.

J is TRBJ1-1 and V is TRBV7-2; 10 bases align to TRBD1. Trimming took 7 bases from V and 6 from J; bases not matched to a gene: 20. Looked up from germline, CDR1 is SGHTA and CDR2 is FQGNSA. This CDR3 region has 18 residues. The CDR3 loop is CASNIAPGQGRAQSEAFF. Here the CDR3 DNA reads TGTGCCAGCAACATCGCCCCGGGACAGGGGAGGGCACAATCTGAAGCTTTCTTT.

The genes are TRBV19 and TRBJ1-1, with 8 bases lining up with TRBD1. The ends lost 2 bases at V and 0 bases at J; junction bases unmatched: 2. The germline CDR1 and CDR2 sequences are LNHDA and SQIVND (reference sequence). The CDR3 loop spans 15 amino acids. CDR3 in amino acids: CASSIYRGLNTEAFF. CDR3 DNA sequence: TGTGCCAGTAGTATATACAGGGGGTTGAACACTGAAGCTTTCTTT.

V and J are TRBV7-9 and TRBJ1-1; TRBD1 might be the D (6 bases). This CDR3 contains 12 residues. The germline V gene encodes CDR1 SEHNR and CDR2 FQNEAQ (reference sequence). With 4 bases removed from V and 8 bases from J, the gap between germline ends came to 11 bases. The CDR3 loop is CASSSQGREAFF. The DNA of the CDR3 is TGTGCCAGCAGCTCACAGGGTAGGGAAGCTTTCTTT.

The CDR3 sequence: CASSVGLAVSTDTQYF. DNA for the CDR3: TGTGCCAGCAGCGTAGGTCTAGCGGTTAGCACAGATACGCAGTATTTT. The rearrangement joins TRBV9 to TRBJ2-3; 7 nucleotides match TRBD2. CDR1 SGDLS and CDR2 YYNGEE come from the germline V gene. Germline trimming cut 0 bases from V and 0 bases from J; bases unmatched to any gene: 4. The CDR3 is made up of 16 amino acids.

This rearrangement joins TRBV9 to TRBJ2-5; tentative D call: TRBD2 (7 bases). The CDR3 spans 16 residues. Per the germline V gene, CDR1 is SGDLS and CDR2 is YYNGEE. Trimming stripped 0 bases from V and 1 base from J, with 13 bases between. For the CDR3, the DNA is TGTGCCAGCAGCGTAGGGATGGGGGGGCCCCAAGAGACCCAGTACTTC. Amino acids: CASSVGMGGPQETQYF.

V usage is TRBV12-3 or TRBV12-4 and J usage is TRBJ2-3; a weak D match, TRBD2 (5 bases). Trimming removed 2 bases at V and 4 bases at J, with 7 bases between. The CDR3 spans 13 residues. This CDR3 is CASSLLRADTQYF. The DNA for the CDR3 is TGTGCCAGCAGTTTATTGAGGGCAGATACGCAGTATTTT.

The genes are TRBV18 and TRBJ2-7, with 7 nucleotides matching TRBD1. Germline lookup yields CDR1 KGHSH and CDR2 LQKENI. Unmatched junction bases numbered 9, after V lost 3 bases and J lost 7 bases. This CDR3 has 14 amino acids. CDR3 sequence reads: CASSPGTGVREQYF. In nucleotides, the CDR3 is TGTGCCAGCTCACCTGGAACAGGGGTGAGGGAGCAGTACTTC.

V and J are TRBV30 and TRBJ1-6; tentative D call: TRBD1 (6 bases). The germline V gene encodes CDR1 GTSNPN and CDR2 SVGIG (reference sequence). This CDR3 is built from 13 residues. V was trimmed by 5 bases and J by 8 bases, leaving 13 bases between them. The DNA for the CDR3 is TGTGCCTGGGGGACGGGGGGCGATTCACCCCTCCACTTT. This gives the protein CAWGTGGDSPLHF. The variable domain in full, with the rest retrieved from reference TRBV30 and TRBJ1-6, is SQTIHQWPATLVQPVGSPLSLECTVEGTSNPNLYWYRQAAGRGLQLLFYSVGIGQISSEVPQNLSASRPQDRQFILSSKKLLLSDSGFYLCAWGTGGDSPLHFGNGTRLTVT.

DNA for the CDR3: TGTGCCAGCAGTTTATCGAGGGCGGGAGGGCCTAGCGGGGAGCTGTTTTTT. Its protein product is CASSLSRAGGPSGELFF. V is TRBV27 and J is TRBJ2-2, with 9 nucleotides matching TRBD2. This CDR3 is 17 amino acids long. Germline CDR1 and CDR2: MNHEY and SMNVEV (reference sequence). V was pared by 0 bases and J by 7 bases, with 9 bases of the junction left unmatched.

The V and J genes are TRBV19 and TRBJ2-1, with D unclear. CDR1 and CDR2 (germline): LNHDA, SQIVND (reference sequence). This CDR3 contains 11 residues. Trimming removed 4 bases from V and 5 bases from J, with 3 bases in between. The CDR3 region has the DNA TGTGCCAGTAGTAGGCACAATGAGCAGTTCTTC. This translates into CASSRHNEQFF.

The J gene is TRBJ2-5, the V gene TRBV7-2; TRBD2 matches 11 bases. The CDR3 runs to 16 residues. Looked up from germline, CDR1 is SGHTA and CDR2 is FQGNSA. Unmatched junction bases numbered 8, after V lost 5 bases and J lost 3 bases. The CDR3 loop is CASSLIAGGFKETQYF. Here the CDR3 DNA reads TGTGCCAGCAGCCTAATAGCGGGGGGGTTTAAAGAGACCCAGTACTTC.

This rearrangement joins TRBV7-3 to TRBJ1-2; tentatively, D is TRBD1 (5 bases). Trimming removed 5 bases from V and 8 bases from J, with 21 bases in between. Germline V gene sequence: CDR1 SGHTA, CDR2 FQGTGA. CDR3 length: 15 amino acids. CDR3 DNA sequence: TGTGCCAGCAGCCCCGATAGGGTGCAGGGATTGGGCTACACCTTC. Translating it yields CASSPDRVQGLGYTF.

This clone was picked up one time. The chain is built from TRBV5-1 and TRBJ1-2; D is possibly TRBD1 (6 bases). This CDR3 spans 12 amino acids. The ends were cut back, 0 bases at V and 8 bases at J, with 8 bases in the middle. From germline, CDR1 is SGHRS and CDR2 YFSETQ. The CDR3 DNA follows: TGCGCCAGCAGCTTGGACAGGGACGGCTACACCTTC. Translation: CASSLDRDGYTF.

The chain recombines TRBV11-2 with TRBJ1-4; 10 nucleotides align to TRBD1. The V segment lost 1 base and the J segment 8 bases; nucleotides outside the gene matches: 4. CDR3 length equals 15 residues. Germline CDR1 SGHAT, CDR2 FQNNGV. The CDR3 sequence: CASSLVTGGGEKLFF. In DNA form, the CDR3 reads TGTGCCAGCAGCTTAGTGACAGGGGGCGGGGAAAAACTGTTTTTT.

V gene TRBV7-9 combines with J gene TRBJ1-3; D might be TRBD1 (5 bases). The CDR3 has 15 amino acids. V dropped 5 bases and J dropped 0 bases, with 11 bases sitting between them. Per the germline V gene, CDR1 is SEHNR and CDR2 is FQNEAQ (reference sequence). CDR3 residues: CASSPGGDSGNTIYF. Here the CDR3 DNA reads TGTGCCAGCAGCCCCGGGGGAGACTCTGGAAACACCATATATTTT.